This is a list of T cell receptor beta chains from one sample in a study of cytomegalovirus exposure and HLA in healthy donors. Profiling relied on immunoSEQ multiplex PCR, and the TCRdb table lists in-frame clones only, not all of them. This table has 150,000 to 200,000 clones, more than 70% appearing once. The sequenced material came from PBMCs. The receptors were sampled from a woman in her forties in good health and CMV-seronegative. Each CDR3 is given with its conserved first and last residue. D genes are given only for firm matches. Rows give clone size only sometimes, using once, few, many, or a class for an expanded clone.

v_gene,d_gene,abundance,j_gene,CDR3nt,CDR3aa
TRBV2,.,once,TRBJ2-4,TGTGCCAGCAGTGAAATAGAAGGGGGCAAAAACATTCAGTACTTC,CASSEIEGGKNIQYF
TRBV11-2,TRBD2,few,TRBJ2-1,TGTGCCAGCAGCGCTCCCGGGACTAGCGGGAGGGCCCTGAATGAGCAGTTCTTC,CASSAPGTSGRALNEQFF
TRBV27,.,.,TRBJ2-5,TGTGCCAGCAGTCTCCAGGGGGGCGGGGAGACCCAGTACTTC,CASSLQGGGETQYF
TRBV4-2,TRBD2,.,TRBJ2-1,TGTGCCAGCAGCCGACAAGCGGGAGGGGCTTACAATGAGCAGTTCTTC,CASSRQAGGAYNEQFF
TRBV15,.,.,TRBJ1-2,TGTGCCACCAGCAGGGAGGGACCGGTTAACTATGGCTACACCTTC,CATSREGPVNYGYTF
TRBV29-1,.,.,TRBJ2-5,TGCAGCCGTCAGGGCTCGACGGAGACCCAGTACTTC,CSRQGSTETQYF
TRBV7-2,.,.,TRBJ1-1,TGTGCCAGCAGCTTTACTAGTCCGTCGATGAACACTGAAGCTTTCTTT,CASSFTSPSMNTEAFF
TRBV18,.,.,TRBJ1-4,TGTGCCAGCTCACTACGACAAATCAGGGTTAATGAAAAACTGTTTTTT,CASSLRQIRVNEKLFF
TRBV7-9,.,once,TRBJ1-5,TGTGCCAGCAGCTTTGGGGACTCATCGGAAGAGCATTTT,CASSFGDSSEEHF
TRBV7-7,TRBD1,.,TRBJ2-7,TGTGCCAGCAGCCGGACAGGGGATGGGTTGTCCGAGCAGTACTTC,CASSRTGDGLSEQYF
TRBV9,TRBD2,.,TRBJ2-7,TGTGCCAGCAGCGTAGATAGCGGGGACTACGAGCAGTACTTC,CASSVDSGDYEQYF
TRBV5-6,.,.,TRBJ2-5,TGTGCCAGCAGCTTGGCCATCAGGACTGAAGAGACCCAGTACTTC,CASSLAIRTEETQYF
TRBV5-1,TRBD1,.,TRBJ2-1,TGCGCCAGCAGCTTGGGGCCGGCAGGGGGTAACAATGAGCAGTTCTTC,CASSLGPAGGNNEQFF
TRBV10-3,.,once,TRBJ2-1,TGTGCCATCAGTGAGTTACTAAAGGCCAATGAGCAGTTCTTC,CAISELLKANEQFF
TRBV7-2,.,.,TRBJ1-1,TGTGCCAGCAGCTTAGAGGGGGTCTCCTCGGCTTTCTTT,CASSLEGVSSAFF
TRBV5-6,TRBD1,.,TRBJ1-5,TGTGCCAGCAGCTTGGCCGCGGGGACAGGGAAGGGGGACAATCAGCCCCAGCATTTT,CASSLAAGTGKGDNQPQHF
TRBV7-9,.,once,TRBJ1-2,TGTGCCAGCAGCTTAGCGCTAACAGGCAATGGCTACACCTTC,CASSLALTGNGYTF
TRBV9,TRBD2,.,TRBJ2-1,TGTGCCAGCAGCGGGGAGCCTAGCGGGAGACCGGGTGAGCAGTTCTTC,CASSGEPSGRPGEQFF
TRBV7-8,TRBD1,.,TRBJ1-1,TGTGCCAGCAGCCTACGGACAGGGGGCTTTGGTTGGAACACTGAAGCTTTCTTT,CASSLRTGGFGWNTEAFF
TRBV5-8,.,few,TRBJ1-1,TGTGCCAGCAGCTTTACAGTGAACACTGAAGCTTTCTTT,CASSFTVNTEAFF
TRBV6-6,.,.,TRBJ1-5,TGTGCCAGCAGTTACCGTGGTACAAATCAGCCCCAGCATTTT,CASSYRGTNQPQHF
TRBV4-1,TRBD2,.,TRBJ2-3,TGCGCCAGCAGCCAAGATTTAGGAGGACTAGCGGCGCAGTATTTT,CASSQDLGGLAAQYF
TRBV11-3,.,.,TRBJ2-7,TGTGCCAGCAGCCCTCGCCCTCGGCGAAGGAGCTCCTACGAGCAGTACTTC,CASSPRPRRRSSYEQYF
TRBV5-6,.,.,TRBJ1-2,TGTGCCAGCAGCTTCCAAAGGGGCCATGGCTACACCTTC,CASSFQRGHGYTF
TRBV7-2,TRBD1,.,TRBJ2-1,TGTGCCAGCAGGGGCGGGGACAGGGGTAGGAATGAGCAGTTCTTC,CASRGGDRGRNEQFF
TRBV10-3,TRBD2,.,TRBJ2-1,TGTGCCATCAGTGGAGTAGCGGGATACAACAATGAGCAGTTCTTC,CAISGVAGYNNEQFF
TRBV9,TRBD1,.,TRBJ2-3,TGTGCCAGCAGCTCTCAAGTGGACAGGGGGGGCACAGATACGCAGTATTTT,CASSSQVDRGGTDTQYF
TRBV5-1,.,once,TRBJ2-3,TGCGCCAGCAGCTTGGTGAGTGGCACAGATACGCAGTATTTT,CASSLVSGTDTQYF
TRBV27,TRBD2,.,TRBJ2-3,TGTGCCAGCAGTTTATTGGGGGGGACTAGCGGGAGGGCCTTGGCAGATACGCAGTATTTT,CASSLLGGTSGRALADTQYF
TRBV6-5,.,.,TRBJ1-3,TGTGCCACCGAACAGACCGACTCTGGAAACACCATATATTTT,CATEQTDSGNTIYF
TRBV5-1,TRBD1,.,TRBJ1-4,TGCGCCAGCAGCCGGGACAGGGACGATGAAAAACTGTTTTTT,CASSRDRDDEKLFF
TRBV5-1,.,once,TRBJ2-5,TGCGCCAGCAGCTTGGGGTCGGGTTTAGAGACCCAGTACTTC,CASSLGSGLETQYF
TRBV9,.,.,TRBJ1-4,TGTGCCAGCAGCGTTCAAGGGGGTTGGGGTGAAAAACTGTTTTTT,CASSVQGGWGEKLFF
TRBV18,TRBD2,once,TRBJ2-3,TGTGCCAGCTCACCTGCGGGAGGGCCTAGAGATACGCAGTATTTT,CASSPAGGPRDTQYF
TRBV27,.,.,TRBJ2-1,TGTGCCAGCAGAACTTTCGAGAGAAATGAGCAGTTCTTC,CASRTFERNEQFF
TRBV7-9,.,.,TRBJ2-1,TGTTCCAGCAGCACGGGAGAAAACCGGTTCTTC,CSSSTGENRFF
TRBV11-1,TRBD1,.,TRBJ1-2,TGTGCCAGCAGCTCCGGGACAGGGGACTATGGCTACACCTTC,CASSSGTGDYGYTF
TRBV28,.,.,TRBJ2-3,TGTGCCAGCAGTGGCCCGGCGGGGCCTAGCACAGATACGCAGTATTTT,CASSGPAGPSTDTQYF
TRBV11-3,TRBD2,.,TRBJ2-1,TGTGCCAGCAGCCCGGGACTAGCTTCTCGGAATGAGCAGTTCTTC,CASSPGLASRNEQFF
TRBV15,TRBD1,.,TRBJ1-5,TGTGCCACCAGCATGGGACAGGTCCTCAATCAGCCCCAGCATTTT,CATSMGQVLNQPQHF
TRBV5-4,.,.,TRBJ1-4,TGTGCCAGCAGCTTGGACGGAACTAATGAAAAACTGTTTTTT,CASSLDGTNEKLFF
TRBV7-2,TRBD2,.,TRBJ2-1,TGTGCCAGCAGCTCCTATCCGATGACTAGCGGGAATTTGGATGAGCAGTTCTTC,CASSSYPMTSGNLDEQFF
TRBV4-3,.,.,TRBJ1-1,TGCGCCAGCAGCCAAGATCTTGAACAGCCAGCTTTCTTT,CASSQDLEQPAFF
TRBV12-5,TRBD2,once,TRBJ2-3,TGTGCTAGTGGTTTGGTCTTAGCGGGGTTAAGCACAGATACGCAGTATTTT,CASGLVLAGLSTDTQYF
TRBV7-9,.,.,TRBJ2-1,TGTGCCAGCAGACCGAGCGGACCAAGCTCCTACAATGAGCAGTTCTTC,CASRPSGPSSYNEQFF
TRBV19,.,.,TRBJ2-1,TGTGCCAGTAGTAGCAACAGGGTAGGCAATGAGCAGTTCTTC,CASSSNRVGNEQFF
TRBV7-2,.,.,TRBJ1-5,TGTGCCAGCAGCTTAACGCAGGGAAGCCAGCCCCAGCATTTT,CASSLTQGSQPQHF
TRBV6-5,TRBD1,.,TRBJ2-2,TGTGCCAGCAGTTCTGGGACAGGGCTCACCGGGGAGCTGTTTTTT,CASSSGTGLTGELFF
TRBV4-3,.,.,TRBJ1-2,TGCGCCAGCAGCCTGGACGGGGTATATGGCTACACCTTC,CASSLDGVYGYTF
TRBV5-6,.,.,TRBJ2-3,TGTGCCAGCAGCTTGGGGCCCCCAGGGGGGGATACGCAGTATTTT,CASSLGPPGGDTQYF
TRBV1,.,.,TRBJ2-1,TGCACCAGCAGCCTCCATAGCGGGAGGGTTGGCTACAATGAGCAGTTCTTC,CTSSLHSGRVGYNEQFF
TRBV5-6,.,few,TRBJ1-5,TGTGCCAGCAGCAGTGCAGGGTTGCTGTATAGCAATCAGCCCCAGCATTTT,CASSSAGLLYSNQPQHF
TRBV9,.,.,TRBJ2-3,TGTGCCAGCAGCATTAGCGGTCTCACAGATACGCAGTATTTT,CASSISGLTDTQYF
TRBV4-3,TRBD2,.,TRBJ2-5,TGCGCCAGCAGCCAAGAAATAGGACTAGCGATCCAAGAGACCCAGTACTTC,CASSQEIGLAIQETQYF
TRBV5-1,.,few,TRBJ2-2,TGCGCCAGCAGCCTTGCTAGCAGCGGGGAGCTGTTTTTT,CASSLASSGELFF
TRBV5-1,.,.,TRBJ2-5,TGCGCCAGCAGCTTGGGGCTAGAGCGGGAGACCCAGTACTTC,CASSLGLERETQYF
TRBV7-8,.,.,TRBJ2-7,TGTTCCAGCAGCATAGACGGCTACGAGCAGTACTTC,CSSSIDGYEQYF